The rows below give T cell receptor beta chains drawn from one sample of a study of CD8+ T cells in alopecia areata. Assay used: immunoSEQ multiplex PCR; TCRdb lists only in-frame clones, some missing. The data show about 150,000 clones, with around 47% seen just once and about 6.3% held by the top ten. Sequencing used CD4+ T cells sorted from blood. The source is a human donor with alopecia areata. CDR3s include the opening cysteine and the closing phenylalanine or tryptophan. Rows give clone size only sometimes, using once, few, many, or a class for an expanded clone.

abundance	len	j_gene	v_gene	CDR3aa
few	14	TRBJ1-5	TRBV2	CASREEAGPQPQHF
few	13	TRBJ2-7	TRBV6-1	CASSGTMSYEQYF
-	14	TRBJ2-6	TRBV30	CACYRYAGANVLTF
-	17	TRBJ2-2	TRBV5-1	CASARDPDALNTGELFF
-	15	TRBJ2-3	TRBV5-1	CASSLELAGVDTQYF
-	16	TRBJ2-3	TRBV6-5	CASSYSMAGALDTQYF
-	13	TRBJ2-5	TRBV29-1	CSVERQLQETQYF
many	14	TRBJ2-2	TRBV19	CASSSGRGSGELFF
-	21	TRBJ2-2	TRBV13	CASSLGITGQGSGRSTGELFF
-	13	TRBJ1-1	TRBV5-1	CASSLGVDTEAFF
few	13	TRBJ2-1	TRBV29-1	CSVLTSGYNEQFF
-	12	TRBJ2-1	TRBV27	CASGLAWGEQFF
few	14	TRBJ1-2	TRBV4-1	CASSQGTGRYGYTF
few	17	TRBJ2-4	TRBV4-1	CASSQAEGIGGKNIQYF
-	15	TRBJ1-2	TRBV5-6	CASSLSTGTRYGYTF
few	18	TRBJ2-5	TRBV28	CASSLGKIGGREPETQYF
once	13	TRBJ2-1	TRBV7-2	CASSFWSYNEQFF
-	15	TRBJ1-1	TRBV5-6	CASSLDGGSGTEAFF
few	13	TRBJ1-5	TRBV6-5	CASSYSERQPQHF
-	18	TRBJ2-1	TRBV7-8	CASSLGPSGGGSYNEQFF
-	11	TRBJ2-5	TRBV6-6	CASSSYETQYF
-	14	TRBJ2-3	TRBV28	CASSLAGRTDTQYF
-	14	TRBJ2-3	TRBV15	CATTQRDTTDTQYF
-	12	TRBJ2-7	TRBV27	CASSDRGYEQYF
-	14	TRBJ2-5	TRBV5-1	CASSLVLAEETQYF
-	15	TRBJ1-2	TRBV2	CASSASGPGWLGYTF
few	13	TRBJ1-2	TRBV29-1	CSVTTGLLEGYTF
-	14	TRBJ2-5	TRBV29-1	CSVEGREAQETQYF
few	14	TRBJ1-5	TRBV27	CASSYKGPDQPQHF
once	14	TRBJ2-1	TRBV5-1	CASSSLAGVDEQFF
-	13	TRBJ2-3	TRBV2	CASRTIRTDTQYF
few	16	TRBJ2-5	TRBV5-1	CASSLGYPSGQETQYF
-	15	TRBJ1-5	TRBV7-2	CASSRGQYSNQPQHF
few	14	TRBJ1-2	TRBV27	CASSGTGYNYGYTF
few	14	TRBJ2-1	TRBV28	CASSFGQGYNEQFF
-	16	TRBJ1-5	TRBV5-6	CASSLGSQYTVQPQHF
-	13	TRBJ1-1	TRBV30	CAWSKGGETEAFF
few	15	TRBJ1-1	TRBV9	CASSVLADLNTEAFF
-	13	TRBJ2-5	TRBV4-1	CASSQVMLETQYF
-	13	TRBJ2-3	TRBV6-6	CASRVRGTDTQYF
-	11	TRBJ2-5	TRBV2	CASTLRETQYF
-	14	TRBJ2-2	TRBV29-1	CSVATGAGTGELFF
once	11	TRBJ1-1	TRBV30	CAGQMNTEAFF
-	12	TRBJ1-2	TRBV30	CAWSSGQAAYTF
-	14	TRBJ2-7	TRBV19	CASSIIPGPYEQYF
-	11	TRBJ2-5	TRBV29-1	CSVQLGETQYF
-	15	TRBJ1-5	TRBV4-1	CASSTTGGSNQPQHF
-	14	TRBJ2-7	TRBV28	CASSLAIGGFEQYF
-	16	TRBJ2-1	TRBV7-2	CASSSKGLGLSHEQFF
few	13	TRBJ1-2	TRBV15	CATSRDRVGGYTF
-	14	TRBJ2-5	TRBV29-1	CSVDLALNQETQYF
-	17	TRBJ2-6	TRBV7-9	CASSLAVGGPGANVLTF